Below, 28 T cell receptor beta chains from the same sample are listed, as sequenced in a study of shared clonotypes between healthy human individuals. Only in-frame clones appear in the TCRdb table, and some are missing; sequencing was by immunoSEQ multiplex PCR. The sample gives some 470,000 clones, 75% to 85% of which show up once; about an eighth is in the top ten. What was sequenced was PBMCs. The receptors here all came from a woman in her forties in good health. Some clones in this sample may be carry-over from other donors' samples.

This clone showed up just a few times. Additional DNA sequences in this sample encode the identical CDR3. The chain carries TRBV5-1 and TRBJ2-7, with D unresolved. The CDR3 is 14 amino acids. Between the trimmed V and J ends, which lost 0 bases and 0 bases, there was a span of 7 bases. Germline V gene lookup returns CDR1 SGHRS and CDR2 YFSETQ. The DNA of the CDR3 is TGCGCCAGCAGCTTGGACAGAGCCTCCTACGAGCAGTACTTC. Amino acid sequence: CASSLDRASYEQYF.

The chain carries TRBV7-2 and TRBJ2-5; D call uncertain. The germline V gene encodes CDR1 SGHTA and CDR2 FQGNSA. V lost 2 bases, J lost 5 bases, and 12 bases lay in between. The CDR3 spans 14 residues. This CDR3 is CASSLLGMVETQYF. In DNA form, the CDR3 reads TGTGCCAGCAGCTTACTGGGGATGGTGGAGACCCAGTACTTC. The full variable domain, in which reference TRBV7-2 and TRBJ2-5 provide the parts outside the CDR3, is GAGVSQSPSNKVTEKGKDVELRCDPISGHTALYWYRQSLGQGLEFLIYFQGNSAPDKSGLPSDRFSAERTGGSVSTLTIQRTQQEDSAVYLCASSLLGMVETQYFGPGTRLLVL.

The chain couples TRBV7-2 to TRBJ1-1, with D unresolved. CDR1 SGHTA and CDR2 FQGNSA come from the germline V gene. V shed 6 bases and J shed 6 bases, with 17 bases lying between them. The CDR3 runs to 14 residues. CDR3 DNA sequence: TGTGCCAGCAGGGTAGGCAGCTTACCCTCTGAAGCTTTCTTT. As protein: CASRVGSLPSEAFF.

The chain carries TRBV11-2 and TRBJ1-1, with D hard to call. The CDR3 length is 15 residues. V shed 0 bases and J shed 0 bases, with 8 bases lying between them. CDR1 and CDR2 (germline): SGHAT, FQNNGV. This chain's CDR3 is CASSLDARLNTEAFF. CDR3 coding DNA: TGTGCCAGCAGCTTAGATGCGAGGCTGAACACTGAAGCTTTCTTT.

The chain uses TRBV12-5 and TRBJ2-1; the match to TRBD1 covers 8 bases. The CDR3 spans 12 residues. V shed 3 bases and J 9 bases; nucleotides not matched to a gene: 1. Germline CDR1 is LGHNT and CDR2 is FRNRAP. CDR3 residues: CASGFDRGEQFF. The CDR3 DNA follows: TGTGCTAGTGGTTTCGACAGGGGTGAGCAGTTCTTC.

Turning to this clone: A single base separates this from a much larger clone, so it may be a read error. J is TRBJ2-1 and V is TRBV7-2; tentative D call: TRBD2 (6 bases). Germline values: CDR1 SGHTA, CDR2 FQGNSA. This CDR3 is built from 16 residues. Trimming removed 2 bases from V and 3 bases from J, with 14 bases in between. The CDR3 DNA sequence: TGTGCCAGCAGCTTACGGGGGACCCACCTCTACAATGAGCAGTTCTTC. The encoded protein is CASSLRGTHLYNEQFF.

The V gene is TRBV19, the J gene TRBJ2-3; possibly TRBD2 for D (6 bases). From germline, CDR1 is LNHDA and CDR2 SQIVND (reference sequence). The ends were cut back, 6 bases at V and 2 bases at J, with 15 bases in the middle. This CDR3 region has 15 residues. In DNA, the CDR3 is TGTGCCAGTAGGACGGGGAGGTCGCCCACAGATACGCAGTATTTT. Amino acid sequence: CASRTGRSPTDTQYF.

This rearrangement joins TRBV9 to TRBJ2-1, with 7 bases lining up with TRBD2. There are 15 residues in the CDR3. Trimming cost V 2 bases and J 7 bases; bases outside gene matches: 9. Germline assignment: CDR1 SGDLS and CDR2 YYNGEE. The chain's CDR3 is CASSVSGALGNEQFF. Written as DNA, the CDR3 is TGTGCCAGCAGCGTGAGCGGGGCATTGGGAAATGAGCAGTTCTTC.

The chain is built from TRBV28 and TRBJ2-2, with 11 bases identical to TRBD2. CDR1 is MDHEN and CDR2 is SYDVKM in the germline V gene. The V and J ends lost 5 bases and 6 bases, in that order; junction bases with no gene match: 8. The CDR3 has 16 amino acids. The CDR3 nucleotides are TGTGCCAGCAGTCCCGTAGCGGGAGGGCTGTCCGGGGAGCTGTTTTTT. This gives the protein CASSPVAGGLSGELFF.

This clone was picked up a small number of times. The chain has TRBV27 and TRBJ2-2; TRBD1 matches at 7 bases. Germline CDR1 is MNHEY and CDR2 is SMNVEV (reference sequence). J lost 7 bases, V lost 3 bases, and 11 bases had no gene match. The length of the CDR3 is 16 residues. The CDR3 coding sequence is TGTGCCAGCAGTTTCACCGGGACAGCAAATAGCGGGGAGCTGTTTTTT. Translation gives CASSFTGTANSGELFF.

The chain links TRBV6-4 to TRBJ1-1; perhaps TRBD1 as D (5 bases). Trimming shortened V by 5 bases and J by 4 bases, and 14 bases separated the two germline ends. CDR1 MRHNA and CDR2 SNTAGT come from the germline V gene. The CDR3 runs 14 residues. The CDR3 sequence: CASSRDGGSTEAFF. The DNA for the CDR3 is TGTGCCAGCAGTCGGGACGGTGGTAGCACTGAAGCTTTCTTT.

V usage is TRBV9 and J usage is TRBJ2-1, with 8 bases lining up with TRBD2. V lost 0 bases, J lost 9 bases, and 5 bases stayed unmatched. This CDR3 has 14 residues. CDR1 SGDLS and CDR2 YYNGEE come from the germline V gene. Here the CDR3 reads CASSVGSGRGEQFF. In DNA form, the CDR3 reads TGTGCCAGCAGCGTAGGCAGCGGGAGAGGTGAGCAGTTCTTC. The full variable domain, rest sourced from reference TRBV9 and TRBJ2-1, is DSGVTQTPKHLITATGQRVTLRCSPRSGDLSVYWYQQSLDQGLQFLIQYYNGEERAKGNILERFSAQQFPDLHSELNLSSLELGDSALYFCASSVGSGRGEQFFGPGTRLTVL.

For the CDR3, the DNA is TGTGCCAGCAGTTATAACAGGGGAAGAGAGACCCAGTACTTC. Translation: CASSYNRGRETQYF. V is TRBV7-2 and J is TRBJ2-5; 7 bases match TRBD1. The V gene end was trimmed by 6 bases and the J gene end by 4 bases; junction bases not matched to a gene: 8. From germline, CDR1 is SGHTA and CDR2 FQGNSA. CDR3 size: 14 residues.

This sequence joins TRBV5-1 and TRBJ1-1; D is undetermined. Germline V gives CDR1 SGHRS, CDR2 YFSETQ. This CDR3 comprises 13 residues. The V end was cut by 0 bases, the J end by 3 bases, with 6 bases between. The chain's CDR3 is CASSLDTYTEAFF. In DNA, the CDR3 is TGCGCCAGCAGCTTGGACACATACACTGAAGCTTTCTTT.

This chain links TRBV7-3 with TRBJ1-1, with TRBD1 as a possible D gene (5 bases). Trimming removed 4 bases at V and 4 bases at J, with 10 bases between. CDR3 length: 13 amino acids. Germline V gene data show CDR1 as SGHTA and CDR2 as FQGTGA. The CDR3 loop reads CASSSRGGTEAFF. In DNA, the CDR3 is TGTGCCAGCAGCTCAAGGGGAGGCACTGAAGCTTTCTTT.

The chain carries TRBV5-1 and TRBJ2-3; 11 nucleotides agree with TRBD2. This CDR3 region has 15 residues. The V gene's germline CDR1 is SGHRS and CDR2 YFSETQ. V was pared by 6 bases and J by 5 bases, with 8 bases of the junction left unmatched. This chain's CDR3 is CASTLAGVWGDTQYF. The CDR3 region has the DNA TGCGCCAGCACACTAGCGGGAGTTTGGGGAGATACGCAGTATTTT.

The chain recombines TRBV7-9 with TRBJ2-7, with 9 bases lining up with TRBD2. J gave up 1 base and V 1 base, and 8 bases lay outside the gene matches. Germline CDR1 and CDR2: SEHNR and FQNEAQ (reference sequence). The CDR3 spans 17 residues. The CDR3 protein is CASSLVAGTSYSYEQYF. In DNA, the CDR3 is TGTGCCAGCAGCTTAGTAGCCGGGACTAGCTATTCCTACGAGCAGTACTTC.

The chain couples TRBV4-1 to TRBJ1-3; D unresolved. The V end lost 4 bases, the J end lost 0 bases, and 16 bases lay between the germline ends. The germline V gene has CDR1 MGHRA and CDR2 YSYEKL. There are 17 residues in the CDR3. The CDR3 DNA reads TGCGCCAGCAGCCCGGAGGCACGGTTCTACTCTGGAAACACCATATATTTT. Amino acids: CASSPEARFYSGNTIYF.

This clone was observed a handful of times. The DNA for the CDR3 is TGTGCCAGCAGTGGTTCAGTCAATCAGCCCCAGCATTTT. Amino acids: CASSGSVNQPQHF. V and J are TRBV25-1 and TRBJ1-5; D unresolved. The germline gives CDR1 MGHDK, CDR2 SYGVNS. There are 13 residues in the CDR3. The V end was cut by 4 bases, the J end by 3 bases, with 7 bases between.

Comments on this clone: Since a far larger clone is one base different, this is likely a read error. Lacking the conserved final phenylalanine or tryptophan, this CDR3 likely reflects a read error. The CDR3 DNA sequence: TGTGCCGGAACAGGGAATTCCTACGAGCAGTACCTC. As protein: CAGTGNSYEQYL. The gene calls are TRBV30 and TRBJ2-7; D possibly corresponds to TRBD1 (6 bases). Germline V lookup: CDR1 GTSNPN, CDR2 SVGIG (reference sequence). The V end was cut by 8 bases, the J end by 1 base, with 12 bases between. The length of the CDR3 is 12 residues.

The genes are TRBV18 and TRBJ1-5; tentative D call: TRBD1 (6 bases). Trimming cost V 6 bases and J 6 bases, with 18 bases left between them. The CDR3 consists of 15 residues. In germline, CDR1 is KGHSH, CDR2 LQKENI. In DNA form, the CDR3 reads TGTGCCAGCTCTTCCGGGGGGCAGAATGGTCAGCCCCAGCATTTT. It specifies CASSSGGQNGQPQHF.

This clone was detected ten times or more. This chain uses TRBV9 with TRBJ2-7, with D hard to call. Germline CDR1 SGDLS, CDR2 YYNGEE. Trimming took off 0 bases at V and 3 bases at J, with 10 bases between the two ends. The CDR3 sequence is 14 residues long. CDR3 sequence (DNA): TGTGCCAGCAGCGTAGTTGCCGAAGACTACGAGCAGTACTTC. Encoded protein: CASSVVAEDYEQYF.

This clone came up a few times. The chain recombines TRBV19 with TRBJ1-1; D might be TRBD1 (6 bases). V lost 5 bases and J lost 9, with 19 bases in between. Germline lookup yields CDR1 LNHDA and CDR2 SQIVND (reference sequence). The CDR3 is 14 amino acids. The chain's CDR3 is CASSLQGEGVQAFF. CDR3 sequence (DNA): TGTGCCAGTAGTCTCCAGGGAGAGGGGGTTCAAGCTTTCTTT.

This clone was detected only once. This chain connects TRBV10-3 to TRBJ1-2; no definite D call. The CDR3 extends over 12 amino acids. Germline lookup yields CDR1 ENHRY and CDR2 SYGVKD. V was clipped by 2 bases and J by 5 bases, with 6 bases between them. The CDR3: CAISEEAYGYTF. The CDR3 bases are TGTGCCATCAGTGAGGAGGCTTATGGCTACACCTTC.

This chain joins TRBV29-1 and TRBJ2-1; D perhaps matches TRBD1 (5 bases). The germline V gene encodes CDR1 SQVTM and CDR2 ANQGSEA. The CDR3 has 14 residues. Trimming left V 1 base short and J 2 bases short, with 9 bases between. CDR3 loop: CSVEGAGTYNEQFF. In DNA, the CDR3 is TGCAGCGTTGAAGGGGCAGGGACCTACAATGAGCAGTTCTTC.

The chain uses TRBV7-9 and TRBJ2-2; 8 positions agree with TRBD2. The CDR3 contains 17 residues. Germline loops: CDR1 SEHNR, CDR2 FQNEAQ (reference sequence). V gave up 5 bases and J gave up 4 bases; unmatched junction bases: 12. The CDR3 protein is CASSPGGGIDFTGELFF. The CDR3, as DNA: TGTGCCAGCAGCCCCGGGGGGGGGATTGACTTCACCGGGGAGCTGTTTTTT.

The chain uses TRBV6-5 and TRBJ2-7; TRBD1 agrees at 12 bases. CDR1 and CDR2 from the germline V gene are MNHEY and SVGAGI. The CDR3 has 14 amino acids. J lost 9 bases, V lost 4 bases, and 7 bases had no gene match. In DNA form, the CDR3 reads TGTGCCAGCAGTTCCGGGACAGGGGGCCTAACGCAGTACTTC. Translation gives CASSSGTGGLTQYF.

This chain links TRBV5-1 with TRBJ1-2, with TRBD1 identical over 8 bases. The CDR3 extends over 14 amino acids. With V trimmed by 6 bases and J by 2 bases, 6 bases remained unmatched. From germline, CDR1 is SGHRS and CDR2 YFSETQ. For the CDR3, the DNA is TGCGCCAGCAACCGGGACAGGTCAAACTATGGCTACACCTTC. Amino acids: CASNRDRSNYGYTF.